One sample yielded the 28 T cell receptor beta chains listed below, sequenced in a study of blood T cell repertoires in COVID-19. Using immunoSEQ multiplex PCR, the repertoire was profiled, and TCRdb retains in-frame clones only, with some absent. The repertoire includes about 130,000 clones, roughly 85% of them detected once, and 4.3% sits in the top ten. Sequenced input: peripheral blood. Every receptor here comes from a human donor in a cohort sampled during active COVID-19.

The count of this clone is one. The chain uses TRBV11-3 and TRBJ2-5; a possible D gene is TRBD2 (6 bases). Germline V gene sequence: CDR1 SGHNT, CDR2 YENEEA. The CDR3 runs 13 residues. V lost 5 bases, J lost 2 bases, and 9 bases lay in between. The CDR3: CASSPGLQETQYF. The CDR3, as DNA: TGTGCCAGCAGCCCAGGACTACAAGAGACCCAGTACTTC.

The chain joins TRBV27 to TRBJ2-3; possibly TRBD2 for D (7 bases). There are 16 residues in the CDR3. Germline CDR1 is MNHEY and CDR2 is SMNVEV (reference sequence). V was pared by 7 bases and J by 0 bases, with 17 bases between. This CDR3 is CASNTGRGNSTDTQYF. CDR3 nucleotides: TGTGCCAGCAACACTGGGAGGGGGAATAGCACAGATACGCAGTATTTT.

The J gene is TRBJ1-2, the V gene TRBV5-6, with unresolved D. The CDR3 is 14 residues long. CDR1 is SGHDT and CDR2 is YYEEEE in the germline V gene. Trimming cost V 2 bases and J 1 base, with 9 bases left between them. CDR3 sequence reads: CASSLPSVNYGYTF. CDR3 DNA: TGTGCCAGCAGCTTACCCAGCGTTAACTATGGCTACACCTTC.

The J gene is TRBJ1-2, the V gene TRBV27, with 9 bases lining up with TRBD1. The CDR3 runs to 17 residues. The V gene end was trimmed by 5 bases and the J gene end by 3 bases; junction bases not matched to a gene: 13. Germline CDR1 and CDR2: MNHEY and SMNVEV (reference sequence). CDR3 bases: TGTGCCAGCAGTACCAAACCCCCGGGACAGGGCCACTATGGCTACACCTTC. Amino acid sequence: CASSTKPPGQGHYGYTF.

Details on this clone: The sample holds other DNA sequences that translate to the same CDR3. The chain employs TRBV12-5 and TRBJ1-2, with D possibly matching TRBD1 (6 bases). V was pared by 6 bases and J by 1 base, with 15 bases between. Germline CDR1 is LGHNT and CDR2 is FRNRAP. The CDR3 totals 15 residues. As DNA, the CDR3 is TGTGCTAGTGGCCCCCACCCGGACAGTAACTATGGCTACACCTTC. Translating gives CASGPHPDSNYGYTF.

The chain uses TRBV11-2 and TRBJ2-6; D perhaps matches TRBD1 (6 bases). CDR3 length: 15 amino acids. V was trimmed by 7 bases and J by 4 bases, leaving 14 bases between them. CDR1 and CDR2 from the germline V gene are SGHAT and FQNNGV. In DNA, the CDR3 is TGTGCCAGCACCAAATTCGGACAGGGGGCCAACGTCCTGACTTTC. This encodes CASTKFGQGANVLTF.

The V call is TRBV11-3, the J call TRBJ2-3, with a possible D match to TRBD1 (6 bases). The germline V and J ends were trimmed by 4 bases and 8 bases, with 10 bases remaining between them. CDR3 size: 12 residues. Germline V lookup: CDR1 SGHNT, CDR2 YENEEA. CDR3 nucleotides: TGTGCCAGCAGCTCTCAGGGGCCTACGCAGTATTTT. This translates into CASSSQGPTQYF.

The table lists this clone with a count of one. CDR3 amino acids: CASSSLPSGGSHYGYTF. CDR3 DNA: TGTGCCAGCAGCTCTCTCCCTTCCGGGGGTTCCCACTATGGCTACACCTTC. The V call is TRBV7-9, the J call TRBJ1-2; possibly TRBD1 for D (5 bases). The germline gives CDR1 SEHNR, CDR2 FQNEAQ (reference sequence). The V and J ends lost 4 bases and 3 bases respectively, with 21 bases between them. The length of the CDR3 is 17 residues.

The rearrangement joins TRBV9 to TRBJ1-1; 9 bases are shared with TRBD1. This CDR3 is 16 amino acids long. Germline V lookup: CDR1 SGDLS, CDR2 YYNGEE. The J segment lost 11 bases and the V segment lost 3 bases, leaving 17 bases of the junction unmatched. CDR3 in amino acids: CASSADRGAPTREAFF. CDR3 DNA sequence: TGTGCCAGCAGCGCCGACAGGGGGGCCCCAACACGAGAGGCTTTCTTT.

The chain recombines TRBV4-1 with TRBJ2-2; 12 bases match TRBD1. This CDR3 spans 15 amino acids. In germline, CDR1 is MGHRA, CDR2 YSYEKL. Trimming took 1 base from V and 13 from J; bases not matched to a gene: 7. CDR3 coding DNA: TGCGCCAGCAGCCAAGTGGGGGGACAGGGGGCGAGGCTGTTTTTT. Protein: CASSQVGGQGARLFF.

V is TRBV5-4 and J is TRBJ2-3; a possible D gene is TRBD2 (5 bases). Trimming took 4 bases from V and 0 from J, leaving 12 bases between them. Germline values: CDR1 SGHNT, CDR2 YYREEE (reference sequence). The CDR3 length is 15 residues. The CDR3 DNA sequence: TGTGCCAGCAGCCCGGCCCCGGGAAGCACAGATACGCAGTATTTT. As protein: CASSPAPGSTDTQYF.

This chain links TRBV6-1 with TRBJ2-2; weak D call: TRBD2 (7 bases). V lost 0 bases, J lost 5 bases, and 13 bases lay in between. The CDR3 runs to 16 residues. CDR1 is MNHNS, CDR2 SASEGT, per germline. The CDR3 DNA follows: TGTGCCAGCAGTGAAGCGCAAGAGGGGGGGACCGGGGAGCTGTTTTTT. Protein product: CASSEAQEGGTGELFF.

The chain joins TRBV27 to TRBJ2-7, with TRBD2 identical over 11 bases. Looked up from germline, CDR1 is MNHEY and CDR2 is SMNVEV (reference sequence). The ends lost 2 bases at V and 7 bases at J; junction bases unmatched: 4. This CDR3 has 14 residues. CDR3 sequence (DNA): TGTGCCAGCAGTTTACTAGCGGGGGGTATGGAGCAGTACTTC. The encoded protein is CASSLLAGGMEQYF.

Concerning this clone: Other nucleotide sequences from this sample produce the same CDR3. V is TRBV6-5 and J is TRBJ1-3; 7 bases match TRBD1. The germline CDR1 and CDR2 sequences are MNHEY and SVGAGI. V trimming: 6 bases; J trimming: 0 bases; junction bases outside the gene matches: 2. CDR3 length: 14 amino acids. In DNA form, the CDR3 reads TGTGCCAGCAGAGGGGGCGTCTCTGGAAACACCATATATTTT. This sequence encodes CASRGGVSGNTIYF.

The chain carries TRBV28 and TRBJ2-5; D perhaps matches TRBD2 (5 bases). Between the trimmed V and J ends, which lost 3 bases and 5 bases, there was a span of 13 bases. CDR3 length: 14 amino acids. Per germline, CDR1 MDHEN and CDR2 SYDVKM. DNA for the CDR3: TGTGCCAGCAGTTTGTCCGGGGTGGTGGAGACCCAGTACTTC. Protein sequence: CASSLSGVVETQYF.

The chain couples TRBV10-2 to TRBJ1-1; no firm D call. Deletions cut 8 bases from V and 10 bases from J, with 11 bases between. This CDR3 has 10 residues. Germline CDR1 and CDR2: WSHSY and SAAADI. Here the CDR3 reads CASGEDRAFF. For the CDR3, the DNA is TGCGCCAGCGGGGAGGACCGAGCTTTCTTT.

The chain links TRBV3-1 (or the pseudogene TRBV3-2) to TRBJ2-7, with a tentative D call TRBD2 (5 bases). The CDR3 runs 13 residues. V was shortened by 6 bases and J by 3 bases, with 12 bases between the two germline ends. Germline V CDR1 and CDR2: LGHDT, YNNKEL (reference sequence). CDR3 protein: CASSPSEGYEQYF. CDR3 in DNA: TGTGCCAGCAGTCCCTCCGAGGGCTACGAGCAGTACTTC.

Only one count was recorded for this clone. This sequence joins TRBV24-1 and TRBJ2-5; D might be TRBD1 (5 bases). The germline V gene has CDR1 KGHDR and CDR2 SFDVKD. Trimming took 3 bases from V and 6 from J, leaving 19 bases between them. The CDR3 spans 16 residues. The CDR3 loop reads CATSDPATSGAKTQYF. CDR3 DNA sequence: TGTGCCACCAGTGATCCGGCGACCAGTGGGGCCAAGACCCAGTACTTC.

This chain uses TRBV11-2 with TRBJ2-2; tentative D call: TRBD2 (5 bases). The CDR3 length is 18 residues. In germline, CDR1 is SGHAT, CDR2 FQNNGV. V was cut by 0 bases and J by 8 bases, with 22 bases left in between. CDR3: CASSLDPLLDGEWGELFF. The DNA for the CDR3 is TGTGCCAGCAGCTTAGATCCCCTACTAGACGGGGAGTGGGGGGAGCTGTTTTTT.

The chain uses TRBV18 and TRBJ1-2, with no clear D. The CDR3 is 12 amino acids. In germline, CDR1 is KGHSH, CDR2 LQKENI. V dropped 3 bases and J dropped 5 bases, with 7 bases sitting between them. CDR3 sequence (DNA): TGTGCCAGCTCACCTGACGGGTATGGCTACACCTTC. It codes for CASSPDGYGYTF.

The gene calls are TRBV2 and TRBJ2-2; no clear D gene. V gave up 6 bases and J gave up 0 bases, with 8 bases separating them. Per the germline V gene, CDR1 is SNHLY and CDR2 is FYNNEI. The CDR3 contains 14 residues. CDR3 nucleotide sequence: TGTGCCAGCAGCACACCCACGAACACCGGGGAGCTGTTTTTT. Amino acids: CASSTPTNTGELFF.

The chain is built from TRBV10-1 and TRBJ2-1, with 10 positions matching TRBD2. The length of the CDR3 is 15 residues. Germline CDR1 and CDR2: WNHNN and SYGVQD (reference sequence). V gave up 6 bases and J gave up 4 bases; unmatched junction bases: 6. This chain's CDR3 is CASSRTSGVYNEQFF. The CDR3 DNA reads TGCGCCAGCAGCAGGACTAGCGGAGTATACAATGAGCAGTTCTTC.

The chain carries TRBV30 and TRBJ1-1, with 9 nucleotides matching TRBD1. The trim removed 5 bases at V and 5 bases at J, leaving 9 bases unmatched. CDR1 and CDR2 from the germline V gene are GTSNPN and SVGIG (reference sequence). The CDR3 loop spans 14 amino acids. The CDR3 sequence is CAWAHRGRRTEAFF. The CDR3 DNA is TGTGCCTGGGCCCACAGGGGGCGGCGGACTGAAGCTTTCTTT.

The chain employs TRBV5-4 and TRBJ2-4, with 8 bases identical to TRBD2. Per germline, CDR1 SGHNT and CDR2 YYREEE (reference sequence). This CDR3 has 15 amino acids. V shed 4 bases, J shed 0 bases, and the junction held 3 bases outside the gene matches. CDR3 sequence (DNA): TGTGCCAGCAGCACGGGGGGGCTAGCCAAAAACATTCAGTACTTC. It codes for CASSTGGLAKNIQYF.

The gene calls are TRBV5-4 and TRBJ1-1; D remains unclear. Looked up from germline, CDR1 is SGHNT and CDR2 is YYREEE (reference sequence). V lost 0 bases and J 5 bases, leaving 14 bases between the germline ends. The CDR3 extends over 15 amino acids. The CDR3 DNA reads TGTGCCAGCAGCTTGGTGGGTGGACTGGGGACTGAAGCTTTCTTT. Residues: CASSLVGGLGTEAFF. Variable domain in full (rest from reference TRBV5-4 and TRBJ1-1): ETGVTQSPTHLIKTRGQQVTLRCSSQSGHNTVSWYQQALGQGPQFIFQYYREEENGRGNFPPRFSGLQFPNYSSELNVNALELDDSALYLCASSLVGGLGTEAFFGQGTRLTVV.

The CDR3 sequence: CASSAWTGSPGYTF. CDR3 bases: TGTGCCAGCAGCGCATGGACAGGGAGCCCTGGCTACACCTTC. This chain links TRBV9 with TRBJ1-2; the match to TRBD1 covers 8 bases. V was pared by 3 bases and J by 7 bases, with 8 bases of the junction left unmatched. The CDR3 contains 14 residues. Germline loops: CDR1 SGDLS, CDR2 YYNGEE.

The chain couples TRBV10-3 to TRBJ1-5; D might be TRBD1 (6 bases). Trimming took off 9 bases at V and 3 bases at J, with 9 bases between the two ends. This CDR3 contains 12 residues. Germline CDR1 reads ENHRY; CDR2 reads SYGVKD. The CDR3: CAIGQPNQPQHF. The CDR3 DNA sequence: TGTGCCATAGGACAGCCCAATCAGCCCCAGCATTTT.

The chain is built from TRBV7-2 and TRBJ1-2; TRBD1 might be the D (5 bases). With 1 base removed from V and 6 bases from J, the gap between germline ends came to 21 bases. The CDR3 length is 17 residues. Germline CDR1 SGHTA, CDR2 FQGNSA. The CDR3 here is CASSLVTTGSWFDGYTF. CDR3 nucleotides: TGTGCCAGCAGCTTAGTGACCACAGGATCGTGGTTCGATGGCTACACCTTC.